The 2 T cell receptor beta chains given below trace back to one sample, sequenced in a study of regulatory T cells in long-lasting Graves disease. Both iRepertoire HTBI primers and Arm-PCR of CDR3 regions were used to build the TCR beta libraries. TCRdb processed the multiplex PCR reads anew with MiXCR; each CDR3 protein has one entry. The sample lists 430,000 or so distinct CDR3 sequences; about 21% were seen once. Time point given: persistent/refractory GD, antithyroid drugs over 5 years with positive TRAb. After RNA was extracted from PBMCs, the TCR library was made from it. Sequencing was performed on peripheral blood mononuclear cells (PBMCs), taken when the disease was refractory, from a patient treated with antithyroid drugs. Every receptor here comes from a female donor with Graves disease.

This clonotype was found a few times. This chain links TRBV18 with TRBJ2-5, with 8 bases aligning to TRBD2. This CDR3 is built from 15 residues. Losses at the gene ends were 2 bases for V and 5 bases for J; bases not matched to a gene: 7. Per the germline V gene, CDR1 is KGHSH and CDR2 is LQKENI. Here the CDR3 DNA reads TGTGCCAGCTCACCAAGCGGGAGCGGGGCGGAGACCCAGTACTTC. This sequence encodes CASSPSGSGAETQYF.

Remarks on this clonotype: A single base separates this from a much larger clone, so it may be a read error. The V call is TRBV20-1, the J call TRBJ2-5; a possible D gene is TRBD2 (5 bases). The CDR3 spans 14 residues. CDR1 is DFQATT, CDR2 SNEGSKA, per germline (reference sequence). Trimming removed 6 bases from V and 6 bases from J, with 20 bases in between. The CDR3 region is CSASRGQRQKTQYF. Written as DNA, the CDR3 is TGCAGTGCATCCAGAGGGCAGAGACAAAAGACCCAGTACTTC.